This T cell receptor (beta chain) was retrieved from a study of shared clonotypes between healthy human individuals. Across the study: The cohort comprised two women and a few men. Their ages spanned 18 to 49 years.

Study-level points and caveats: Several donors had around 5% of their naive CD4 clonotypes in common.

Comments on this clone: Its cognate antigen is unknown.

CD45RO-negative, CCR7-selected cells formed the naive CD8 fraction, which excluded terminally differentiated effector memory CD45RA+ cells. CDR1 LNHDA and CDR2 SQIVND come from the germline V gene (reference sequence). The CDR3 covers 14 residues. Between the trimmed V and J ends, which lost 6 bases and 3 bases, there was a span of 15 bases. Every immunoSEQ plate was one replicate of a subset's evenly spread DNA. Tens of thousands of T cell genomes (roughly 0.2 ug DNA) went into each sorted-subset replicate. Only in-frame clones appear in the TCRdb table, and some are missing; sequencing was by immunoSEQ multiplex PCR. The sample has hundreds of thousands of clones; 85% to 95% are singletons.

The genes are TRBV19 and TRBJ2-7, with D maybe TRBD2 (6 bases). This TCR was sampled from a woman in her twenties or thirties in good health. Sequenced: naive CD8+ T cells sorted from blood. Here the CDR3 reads CASSPFMGGYEQYF. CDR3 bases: TGTGCCAGTAGCCCATTTATGGGGGGCTACGAGCAGTACTTC. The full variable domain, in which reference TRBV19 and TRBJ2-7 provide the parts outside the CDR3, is DGGITQSPKYLFRKEGQNVTLSCEQNLNHDAMYWYRQDPGQGLRLIYYSQIVNDFQKGDIAEGYSVSREKKESFPLTVTSAQKNPTAFYLCASSPFMGGYEQYFGPGTRLTVT.